Judged by abundance, the clone carrying this TCR beta chain is medium-sized. Its specificity is not known. This sample is part of a study of T cell responses to AZD1222 COVID-19 vaccine. The table came from immunoSEQ multiplex PCR; TCRdb's copy has only in-frame clones and leaves some out. The repertoire consists of just over 80,000 clones, with 85% to 90% occurring once and the leading ten covering over 5.5%. The CDR3 contains 14 residues. Between the trimmed V and J ends, which lost 2 bases and 3 bases, there was a span of 12 bases. Per germline, CDR1 SGHTS and CDR2 YDEGEE. Study results and caveats: Baseline serology detected seropositivity in only a handful of AZD1222 recipients. Repertoire collection took place solely once the T cell response had peaked.

This specimen consisted of peripheral blood, obtained on day 0 of AZD1222 vaccination. This TCR came from an adult in good health. The chain couples TRBV5-8 to TRBJ2-7, with D perhaps TRBD1 or TRBD2 (5 bases each). Here the CDR3 reads CASSFRGADYEQYF. CDR3 nucleotides: TGTGCCAGCAGCTTCAGAGGGGCCGACTACGAGCAGTACTTC.